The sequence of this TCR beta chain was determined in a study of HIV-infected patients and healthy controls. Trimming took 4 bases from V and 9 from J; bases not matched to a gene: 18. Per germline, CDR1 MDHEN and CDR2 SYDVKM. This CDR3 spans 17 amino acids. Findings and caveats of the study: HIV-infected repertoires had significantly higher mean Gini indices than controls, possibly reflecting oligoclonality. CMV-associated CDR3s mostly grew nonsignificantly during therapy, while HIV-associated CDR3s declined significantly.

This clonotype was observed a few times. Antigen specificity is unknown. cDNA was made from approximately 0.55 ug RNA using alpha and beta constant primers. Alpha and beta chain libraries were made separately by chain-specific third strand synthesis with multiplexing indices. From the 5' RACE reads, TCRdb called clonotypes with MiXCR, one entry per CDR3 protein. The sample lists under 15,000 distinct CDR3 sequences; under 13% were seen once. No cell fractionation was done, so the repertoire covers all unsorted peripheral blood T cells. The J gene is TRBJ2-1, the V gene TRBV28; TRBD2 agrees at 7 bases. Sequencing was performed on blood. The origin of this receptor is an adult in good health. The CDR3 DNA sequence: TGTGCCAGCAGTTCCCCACCGGGACGGATCCCGGGGGGTGAGCAGTTCTTC. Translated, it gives CASSSPPGRIPGGEQFF.